This TCR beta chain emerged from a study of CD8 T cells in Susac syndrome. Turning to the study itself: Of the sequenced Susac syndrome patients, 5 or 6 had active disease and about 8 were in remission.

The table lists this clonotype with a count of one. This CDR3 has 15 residues. V was clipped by 5 bases and J by 5 bases, with 19 bases between them. Germline V CDR1 and CDR2: SGHAT, FQNNGV. With random hexamers, about 0.45 to 1 ug RNA was reverse transcribed. MiXCR was run by TCRdb on the immunoSEQ multiplex PCR reads, yielding one entry per CDR3 protein. The sample lists some 180,000 distinct CDR3 sequences; roughly nine tenths were seen once. Negative magnetic isolation gave CD8+ and CD4+ cells; FACS enriched CD8+ TEMRA. This chain joins TRBV11-2 and TRBJ2-7, with a possible D match to TRBD2 (6 bases). The sequence was collected from a human donor with Susac syndrome. Sequencing was performed on CD4+ T cells from PBMCs. The CDR3 region is CASSPWGDFDHEQYF. The CDR3 nucleotides read TGTGCCAGCAGCCCATGGGGGGACTTCGACCACGAGCAGTACTTC.